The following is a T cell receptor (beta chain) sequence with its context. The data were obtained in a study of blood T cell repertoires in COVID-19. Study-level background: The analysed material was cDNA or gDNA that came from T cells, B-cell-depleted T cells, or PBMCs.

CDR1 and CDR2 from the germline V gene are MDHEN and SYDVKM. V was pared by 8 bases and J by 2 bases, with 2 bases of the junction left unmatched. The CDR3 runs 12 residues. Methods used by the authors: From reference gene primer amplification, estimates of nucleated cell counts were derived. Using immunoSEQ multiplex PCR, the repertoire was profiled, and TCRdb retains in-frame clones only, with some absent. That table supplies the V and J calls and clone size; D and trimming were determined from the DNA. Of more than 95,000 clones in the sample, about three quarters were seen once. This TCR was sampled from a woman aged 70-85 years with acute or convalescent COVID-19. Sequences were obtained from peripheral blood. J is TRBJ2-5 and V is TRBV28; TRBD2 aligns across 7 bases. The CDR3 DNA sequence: TGTGCCAGCGGGGGGGGGCAAGAGACCCAGTACTTC. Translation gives CASGGGQETQYF.